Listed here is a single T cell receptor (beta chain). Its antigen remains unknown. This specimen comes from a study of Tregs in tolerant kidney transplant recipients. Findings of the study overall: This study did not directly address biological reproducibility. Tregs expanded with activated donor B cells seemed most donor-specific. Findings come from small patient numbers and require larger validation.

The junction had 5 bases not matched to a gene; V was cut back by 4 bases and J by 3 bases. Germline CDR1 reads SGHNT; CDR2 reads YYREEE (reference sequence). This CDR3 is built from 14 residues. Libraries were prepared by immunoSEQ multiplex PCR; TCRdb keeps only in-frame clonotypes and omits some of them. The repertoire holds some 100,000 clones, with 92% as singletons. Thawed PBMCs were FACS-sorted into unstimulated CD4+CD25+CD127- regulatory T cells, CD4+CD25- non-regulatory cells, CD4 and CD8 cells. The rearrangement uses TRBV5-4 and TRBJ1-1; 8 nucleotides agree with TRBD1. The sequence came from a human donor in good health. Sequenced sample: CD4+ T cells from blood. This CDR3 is CASSRTGSYTEAFF. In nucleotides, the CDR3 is TGTGCCAGCAGCAGGACAGGGTCGTACACTGAAGCTTTCTTT.